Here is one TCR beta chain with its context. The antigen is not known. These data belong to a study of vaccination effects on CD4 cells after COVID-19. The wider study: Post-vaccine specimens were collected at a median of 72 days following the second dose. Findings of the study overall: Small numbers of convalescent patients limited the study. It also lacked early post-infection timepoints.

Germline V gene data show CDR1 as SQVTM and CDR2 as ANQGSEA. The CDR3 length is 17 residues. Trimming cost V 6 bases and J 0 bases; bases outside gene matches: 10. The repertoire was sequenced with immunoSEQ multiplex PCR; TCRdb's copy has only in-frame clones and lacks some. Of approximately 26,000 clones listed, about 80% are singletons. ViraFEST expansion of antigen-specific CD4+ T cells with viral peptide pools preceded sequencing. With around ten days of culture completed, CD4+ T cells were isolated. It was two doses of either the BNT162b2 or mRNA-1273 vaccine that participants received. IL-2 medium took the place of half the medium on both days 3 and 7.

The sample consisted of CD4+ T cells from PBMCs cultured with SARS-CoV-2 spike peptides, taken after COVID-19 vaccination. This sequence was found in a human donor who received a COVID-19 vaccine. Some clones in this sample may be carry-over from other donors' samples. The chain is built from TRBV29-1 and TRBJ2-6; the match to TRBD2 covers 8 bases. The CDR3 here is CSVDSGTESSGANVLTF. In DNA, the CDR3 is TGCAGCGTAGATAGCGGGACGGAGAGCTCTGGGGCCAACGTCCTGACTTTC.